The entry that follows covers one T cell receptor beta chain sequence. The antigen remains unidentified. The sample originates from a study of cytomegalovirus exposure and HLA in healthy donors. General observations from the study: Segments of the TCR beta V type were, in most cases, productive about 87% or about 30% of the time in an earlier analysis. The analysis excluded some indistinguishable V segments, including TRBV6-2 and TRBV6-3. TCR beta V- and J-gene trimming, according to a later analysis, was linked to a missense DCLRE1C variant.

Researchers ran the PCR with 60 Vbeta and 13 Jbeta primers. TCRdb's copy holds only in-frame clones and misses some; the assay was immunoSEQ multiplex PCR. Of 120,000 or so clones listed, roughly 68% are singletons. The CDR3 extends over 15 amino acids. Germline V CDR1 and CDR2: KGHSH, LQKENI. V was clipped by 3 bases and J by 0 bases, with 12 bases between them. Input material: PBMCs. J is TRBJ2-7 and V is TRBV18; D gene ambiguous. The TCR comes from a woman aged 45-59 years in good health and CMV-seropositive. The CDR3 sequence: CASSPPGRSSYEQYF. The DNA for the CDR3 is TGTGCCAGCTCACCCCCCGGCAGGTCCTCCTACGAGCAGTACTTC.